The clone carrying this T cell receptor beta chain was observed many times. Its antigen is still unknown. The investigators amplified TCR beta CDR3 regions from RNA transcripts. The HTBI primer set was used in a first-round RT-PCR of the TCR CDR3. TCRdb re-analysed the multiplex PCR reads in MiXCR, keeping a single row per CDR3 protein. This sample carries 500,000 to 550,000 distinct CDR3 sequences, about a fifth of them seen once, and the ten largest clones take about a quarter. This entry belongs to a study of T cells in Graves' hyperthyroidism and ophthalmopathy. The wider study: Peripheral blood specimens were obtained at initial diagnosis, prior to any treatment. Findings and caveats of the study: In validation, the model predicted ophthalmopathy. These predictions came a median about 6.5 months before onset.

The CDR3 is 14 residues long. V was pared by 6 bases and J by 1 base, with 4 bases of the junction left unmatched. Germline V gene lookup returns CDR1 LNHNV and CDR2 YYDKDF (reference sequence). This TCR derives from a man between 18 and 35 years old with Graves' hyperthyroidism. The source material was blood. The chain couples TRBV15 to TRBJ2-5, with 8 bases matching TRBD2. CDR3 bases: TGTGCCACCAGGATAGCGGGATTCCAAGAGACCCAGTACTTC. Its protein is CATRIAGFQETQYF.